The clone carrying this T cell receptor beta chain was detected ten times or more. A single record per CDR3 protein comes from TCRdb applying MiXCR to the PCR reads. The sample records about 640,000 distinct CDR3 sequences, 20% being singletons. The data derive from a study of molecular identifiers for immune sequencing clone quantification. V was cut by 0 bases and J by 2 bases, with 11 bases left in between. CDR1 LGHNA and CDR2 YSLEER come from the germline V gene. CDR3 length equals 15 residues. This clonotype was obtained from a human donor in good health. Some libraries in this study had Jurkat cell RNA spiked in. The rearrangement uses TRBV4-3 and TRBJ2-7; D is unclear. Sequencing used naive CD8+ T cells from blood, with Jurkat cell RNA spiked in. Subset denoted: FACS-sorted CD8+CD4-CCR7+CD45RA+ naive T cells. CDR3 coding DNA: TGCGCCAGCAGCCAAGATTCGGGCAGGACCTACGAGCAGTACTTC. Amino acid sequence: CASSQDSGRTYEQYF.